This T cell receptor beta chain was sequenced for a study of CD8+ T cells in alopecia areata. Treatment specified: oral pan-JAK inhibitor, 5-10 mg twice daily. Within the sample, this clone is medium-sized (0.01 to 0.1%). J lost 4 bases, V lost 2 bases, and 10 bases had no gene match. Germline lookup yields CDR1 SGHVS and CDR2 FQNEAQ. The CDR3 is 16 amino acids. As the sequencing template, cDNA was produced by extracting RNA and reverse transcribing it. Repertoires were generated with immunoSEQ multiplex PCR, while TCRdb's copy carries only in-frame clones and drops some. The data show about 110,000 clones, about three fifths seen once.

V usage is TRBV7-8 and J usage is TRBJ1-2, with TRBD1 identical over 7 bases. The TCR sequence derives from a human donor with alopecia areata. The sample here was CD8+ T cells sorted from blood, taken at week 24, from a patient treated with tofacitinib. The CDR3 here is CASSLIRRGLSYGYTF. The CDR3 nucleotides are TGTGCCAGCAGCTTAATCCGAAGGGGGCTTAGCTATGGCTACACCTTC.